A single TCR beta chain is shown here with its context. Its target is unknown. The data belong to a study of shared clonotypes between healthy human individuals. Notes on the study in general: Sampling included only blood; tissue repertoires likely differ. The generation probabilities recorded for non-shared clonotypes fell below those of clonotypes shared by all four donors.

Per the germline V gene, CDR1 is SGHDT and CDR2 is YYEEEE. There are 16 residues in the CDR3. Trimming removed 3 bases at V and 5 bases at J, with 21 bases between. For each subset, genomic DNA was distributed in equal portions over several immunoSEQ plates. Libraries were prepared by immunoSEQ multiplex PCR; TCRdb keeps only in-frame clonotypes and omits some of them. The sample contains 2 million to 2.5 million clones, 92% of which appear only once. This TCR derives from a man younger than 30 in good health. Some clones in this sample may be carry-over from other donors' samples. Sequencing was performed on naive CD4+ T cells from PBMCs. Subset defined: CD45RA+ positively selected. The chain carries TRBV5-6 and TRBJ2-7, with a weak D call TRBD2 (6 bases). The CDR3 nucleotides read TGTGCCAGCAGCTCGGACCCGGCGGGGACTCGCCACGAGCAGTACTTC. Amino acids: CASSSDPAGTRHEQYF.